This is a list of T cell receptor beta chains from one sample in a study of OX40 agonist ivuxolimab in advanced cancers. The data were produced by immunoSEQ multiplex PCR, yet TCRdb's version contains in-frame clones alone and is incomplete. The sample lists 65,000 to 70,000 clones; 90% were seen once. The input for sequencing was CD4+ or CD8+ T cells sorted from blood, taken in a trial of the OX40 agonist ivuxolimab. The receptor source for this set is an adult with an advanced solid tumor such as melanoma, head and neck, liver or kidney cancer. Each CDR3 is given without its conserved first and last residue.

J: TRBJ1-6; V: TRBV7-8; length: 12; CDR3: ASSSRQQGSPLH
J: TRBJ2-2; V: TRBV11-3; length: 14; CDR3: ASSNQQWGGTGELF
J: TRBJ2-7; V: TRBV6-5; length: 13; CDR3: ASRKGLAVVYEQY
J: TRBJ1-2; V: TRBV6-1; length: 10; CDR3: ASSVNTYGYT
J: TRBJ2-2; V: TRBV4-2; length: 14; CDR3: ASSHGLAGTTGELF
J: TRBJ2-3; V: TRBV11-3; length: 14; CDR3: ASSFLKGASTDTQY
J: TRBJ2-7; V: TRBV4-2; length: 12; CDR3: ASSQEAGAGEQY
J: TRBJ2-1; V: TRBV5-6; length: 12; CDR3: ASSLSGAGNEQF
J: TRBJ2-7; V: TRBV28; length: 9; CDR3: ASGSSHEQY
J: TRBJ2-3; V: TRBV19; length: 16; CDR3: ASSMGGLAGGSTDTQY
J: TRBJ2-3; V: TRBV6-5; length: 12; CDR3: ASSKGGPTDTQY
J: TRBJ2-7; V: TRBV28; length: 10; CDR3: ASSFRDLEQY
J: TRBJ2-1; V: TRBV28; length: 13; CDR3: ASSPASGGYNEQF
J: TRBJ1-5; V: TRBV15; length: 14; CDR3: ATSRVGGGLGQPQH
J: TRBJ2-2; V: TRBV28; length: 13; CDR3: ASIGGGENTGELF
J: TRBJ2-2; V: TRBV7-8; length: 13; CDR3: ASSLGRERTGELF
J: TRBJ2-3; V: TRBV28; length: 15; CDR3: ASRTRTSGSITDTQY